The rows below give T cell receptor beta chains drawn from one sample of a study of graft-versus-host responses after intestinal transplantation. Libraries were prepared by immunoSEQ multiplex PCR; TCRdb keeps only in-frame clonotypes and omits some of them. The top ten clones hold about 4.2% of a sample with over 70,000 clones, around 90% of them seen once. No antigens are known for them. The sequencing here drew on unstimulated CD8+ T cells sorted from spleen or lymph node cells, taken before transplant. The receptors were gathered from a human donor who was the organ donor for an intestinal transplant. CDR3s include the opening cysteine and the closing phenylalanine or tryptophan. Each record gives: J gene, D gene, V gene, clone size, CDR3 protein, CDR3 DNA. A D gene is named only where the DNA matches it firmly. Not all rows give a size; the values are once, few, many and, for expanded clones, a class.

>TRBJ1-2|NA|TRBV28|NA
CASSLGRLKAGYTF
TGTGCCAGCAGTTTGGGCAGGTTGAAGGCTGGCTACACCTTC
>TRBJ1-5|NA|TRBV6-4|NA
CASSDKYSNQPQHF
TGTGCCAGCAGTGACAAATATAGCAATCAGCCCCAGCATTTT
>TRBJ2-1|NA|TRBV19|few
CASSILGVAVSSYNEQFF
TGTGCCAGTAGTATCCTGGGAGTAGCGGTCAGCTCCTACAATGAGCAGTTCTTC
>TRBJ2-1|TRBD1|TRBV4-1|NA
CASSLQGRWSDEQFF
TGCGCCAGCAGCCTACAGGGGCGCTGGTCGGATGAGCAGTTCTTC
>TRBJ1-1|NA|TRBV19|NA
CASIFDRNTEAFF
TGTGCCAGTATATTCGACAGGAACACTGAAGCTTTCTTT
>TRBJ2-3|TRBD1|TRBV5-6|NA
CASSHRDSHTDTQYF
TGTGCCAGCAGCCACCGGGACAGCCACACAGATACGCAGTATTTT
>TRBJ2-2|TRBD2|TRBV6-4|NA
CASSDSSSGHTGELFF
TGTGCCAGCAGTGACTCTTCTAGCGGACACACCGGGGAGCTGTTTTTT
>TRBJ2-3|TRBD2|TRBV4-2|NA
CASSLTSGGTDTQYF
TGTGCCAGCAGCCTTACTAGCGGGGGCACAGATACGCAGTATTTT
>TRBJ2-1|NA|TRBV5-4|NA
CASSLVGGESNEQFF
TGTGCCAGCAGCTTGGTGGGCGGGGAGAGCAATGAGCAGTTCTTC
>TRBJ2-3|TRBD2|TRBV4-2|NA
CASSHEPNLAGGPMRTDTQYF
TGTGCCAGCAGCCACGAGCCAAACCTAGCGGGGGGTCCTATGCGGACAGATACGCAGTATTTT
>TRBJ1-2|NA|TRBV7-9|few
CASSWAGPNYGYTF
TGTGCCAGCTCTTGGGCCGGTCCGAACTATGGCTACACCTTC
>TRBJ2-1|TRBD1|TRBV9|NA
CASSPPGGIFNEQFF
TGTGCCAGCAGCCCGCCAGGGGGCATTTTTAATGAGCAGTTCTTC
>TRBJ1-5|NA|TRBV10-2|NA
CASSEPPGLNQPQHF
TGCGCCAGCAGTGAGCCACCGGGACTTAATCAGCCCCAGCATTTT
>TRBJ1-2|TRBD1|TRBV7-2|NA
CASSPDRGVGYTF
TGTGCCAGCAGCCCCGACAGGGGAGTTGGCTACACCTTC
>TRBJ2-2|TRBD1|TRBV6-1|NA
CASSEFPGQGAPGELFF
TGTGCCAGCAGTGAATTTCCGGGACAGGGGGCGCCGGGGGAGCTGTTTTTT